This T cell receptor (beta chain) was captured in a study of blood T cell repertoires in COVID-19. This CDR3 contains 14 residues. CDR1 and CDR2 (germline): SGHAT, FQNNGV. Trimming shortened V by 5 bases and J by 4 bases, and 14 bases separated the two germline ends. TCRdb's copy holds only in-frame clones and misses some; the assay was immunoSEQ multiplex PCR. The sample lists 100,000 to 150,000 clones, about 79% seen once, with approximately 35% in the top ten. The sample taken for sequencing was peripheral blood. This chain uses TRBV11-2 with TRBJ1-1; D not certain. This clonotype was sampled from a man between 40 and 49 years old with active or convalescent COVID-19. The CDR3 here is CASSPRVSGTEAFF. The CDR3 coding sequence is TGTGCCAGCAGCCCCCGGGTCTCGGGCACTGAAGCTTTCTTT.